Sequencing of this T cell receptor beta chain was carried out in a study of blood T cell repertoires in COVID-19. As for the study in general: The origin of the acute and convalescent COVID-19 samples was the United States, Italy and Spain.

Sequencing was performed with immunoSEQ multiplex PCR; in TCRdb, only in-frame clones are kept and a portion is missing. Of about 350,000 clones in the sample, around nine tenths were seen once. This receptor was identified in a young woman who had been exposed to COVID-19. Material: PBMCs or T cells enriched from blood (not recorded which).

The CDR3 reads CASGSRLLAGRTGELFF. The CDR3 DNA reads as TGTGCTAGTGGTTCCCGCCTCTTGGCAGGCCGCACCGGGGAGCTGTTTTTT. The chain is built from TRBV12-5 and TRBJ2-2; D remains unclear. The CDR3 has 17 amino acids. V was clipped by 4 bases and J by 4 bases, with 19 bases between them. Germline CDR1 is LGHNT and CDR2 is FRNRAP.